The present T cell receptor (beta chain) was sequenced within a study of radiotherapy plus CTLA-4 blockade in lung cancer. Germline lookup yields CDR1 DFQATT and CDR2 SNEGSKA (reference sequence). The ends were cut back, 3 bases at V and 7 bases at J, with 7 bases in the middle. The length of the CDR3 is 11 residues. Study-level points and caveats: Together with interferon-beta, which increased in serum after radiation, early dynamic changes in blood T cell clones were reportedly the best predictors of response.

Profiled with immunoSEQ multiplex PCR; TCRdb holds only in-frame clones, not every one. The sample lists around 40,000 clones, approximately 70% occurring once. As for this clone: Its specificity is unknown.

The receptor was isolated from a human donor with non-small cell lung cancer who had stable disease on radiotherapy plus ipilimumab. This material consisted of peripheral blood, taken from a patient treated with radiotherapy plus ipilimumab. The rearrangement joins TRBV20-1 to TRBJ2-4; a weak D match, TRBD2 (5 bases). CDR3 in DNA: TGCAGTGCTAGGTCGGGGAACATTCAGTACTTC. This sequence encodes CSARSGNIQYF.